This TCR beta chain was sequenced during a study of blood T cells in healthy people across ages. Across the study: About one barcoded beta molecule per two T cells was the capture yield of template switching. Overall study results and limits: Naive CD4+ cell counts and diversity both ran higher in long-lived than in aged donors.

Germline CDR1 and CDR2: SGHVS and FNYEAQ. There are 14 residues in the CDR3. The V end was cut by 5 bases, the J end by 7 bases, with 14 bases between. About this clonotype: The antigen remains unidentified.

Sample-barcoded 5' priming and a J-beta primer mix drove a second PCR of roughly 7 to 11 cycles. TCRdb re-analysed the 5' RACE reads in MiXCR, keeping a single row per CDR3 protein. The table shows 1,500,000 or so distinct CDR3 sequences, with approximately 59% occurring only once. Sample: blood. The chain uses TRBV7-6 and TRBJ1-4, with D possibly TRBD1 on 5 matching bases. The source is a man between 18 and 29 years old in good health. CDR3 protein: CASSNAGTAEKLFF. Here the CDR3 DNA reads TGTGCCAGCAGCAACGCAGGGACGGCTGAAAAACTGTTTTTT.